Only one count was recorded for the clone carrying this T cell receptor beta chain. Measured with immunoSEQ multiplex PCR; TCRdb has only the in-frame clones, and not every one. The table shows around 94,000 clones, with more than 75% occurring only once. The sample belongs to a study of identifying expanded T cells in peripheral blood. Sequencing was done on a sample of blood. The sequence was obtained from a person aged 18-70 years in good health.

CDR3 sequence reads: CASRASGGNEQFF. CDR3 DNA: TGTGCCAGCCGGGCTAGCGGGGGTAATGAGCAGTTCTTC. The J gene is TRBJ2-1, the V gene TRBV7-3, with 10 bases matching TRBD2. CDR1 and CDR2 from the germline V gene are SGHTA and FQGTGA. Losses at the gene ends were 8 bases for V and 7 bases for J; bases not matched to a gene: 5. The CDR3 runs to 13 residues.